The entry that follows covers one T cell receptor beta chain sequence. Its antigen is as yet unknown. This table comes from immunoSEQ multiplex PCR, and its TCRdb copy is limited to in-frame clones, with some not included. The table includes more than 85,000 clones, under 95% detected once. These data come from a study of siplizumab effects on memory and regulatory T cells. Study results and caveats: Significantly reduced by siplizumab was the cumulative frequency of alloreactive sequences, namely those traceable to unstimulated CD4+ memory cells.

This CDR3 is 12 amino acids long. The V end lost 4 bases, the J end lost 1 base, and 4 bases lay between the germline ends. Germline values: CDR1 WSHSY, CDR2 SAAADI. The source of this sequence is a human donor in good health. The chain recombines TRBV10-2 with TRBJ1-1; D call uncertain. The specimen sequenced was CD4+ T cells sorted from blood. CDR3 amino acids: CASSVANTEAFF. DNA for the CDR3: TGCGCCAGCAGTGTGGCGAACACTGAAGCTTTCTTT.